This T cell receptor (beta chain) derives from a study of shared clonotypes between healthy human individuals. Study context: Aged 18 to 49, the donors were two women and a few men.

This clone was observed once. Its antigen is not identified. The same CDR3 is also encoded by other DNA sequences in this sample. The assay was run at deep level. Here immunoSEQ multiplex PCR was the method, and the copy in TCRdb shows in-frame clones only, minus some. The sample consists of about 2 million clones, over 85% of them appearing once. CD45RO-negative cells were positively selected for CCR7, leaving out terminally differentiated effector memory CD45RA+ cells. V was shortened by 5 bases and J by 5 bases, with 12 bases between the two germline ends. Germline loops: CDR1 MNHEY, CDR2 SVGAGI. CDR3 size: 13 residues. Notes on the study in general: Clonotypes shared by all four sorted-subset donors had higher generation probabilities than non-shared clonotypes.

The genes are TRBV6-5 and TRBJ1-2, with a weak D call TRBD1 (6 bases). Sequenced: naive CD8+ T cells sorted from blood. The source of this sequence is a man between 18 and 29 years old in good health. As DNA, the CDR3 is TGTGCCAGCAGTGCGGACAGCGGGTATGGCTACACCTTC. Protein sequence: CASSADSGYGYTF.